The source of this T cell receptor beta chain is a study of response to subunit inactivated influenza vaccine. This clonotype was recorded many times. Unmatched junction bases numbered 9, after V lost 3 bases and J lost 8 bases. Germline assignment: CDR1 MDHEN and CDR2 SYDVKM. This CDR3 has 15 amino acids. TCRdb reprocessed the RT-PCR reads with MiXCR, giving one entry per CDR3 protein. The sample holds roughly 650,000 distinct CDR3 sequences, 15% to 19% seen once. The V call is TRBV28, the J call TRBJ1-2; TRBD1 agrees at 10 bases. The sequencing used PBMCs from blood, collected roughly 12 days after vaccination. The TCR originated in a middle-aged man who received an inactivated influenza vaccine. Here the CDR3 DNA reads TGTGCCAGCAGTTTGGGACAGGGGACAATAAGGGGCTACACCTTC. It encodes CASSLGQGTIRGYTF.